The sequence of this T cell receptor (beta chain) was determined in a study of T cell changes during pregnancy in multiple sclerosis (dated 2019 in TCRdb). For the wider study: Changes in the T cell repertoire over the course of pregnancy were examined in this study in women with multiple sclerosis.

As concerns this clone: Its antigen specificity is not known. No per-base quality is available; no much larger clone lies one base away.

The receptor library was made with the immunoSEQ multiplex PCR assay. This immuneACCESS table, as held by TCRdb, lists in-frame sequences with V and J called but not all clones. Of the missing ones, under half trace to an unresolved V gene in checked studies; the others have no known cause. The sample table records some 81,000 clones; approximately 94% of these occur just once. Clones ranked in the top ten supply 2.5% to 3% of the sample. For CDR1 and CDR2, the germline V gene lists MGHDK and SYGVNS. The CDR3 sequence holds 17 residues, the cysteine and phenylalanine included. Left in the record is the CDR3 DNA by itself, 51 bases read in frame from the first base. The junction shows trimming of 7 bases on V and 6 bases on J, and the gene matches do not reach 13 bases of it.

The V and J segments used are TRBV25-1 and TRBJ2-2; 11 bases in the middle match TRBD1. The receptor's source is a female donor in good health, enrolled as a control in a pregnancy study. This material consisted of peripheral blood, taken after pregnancy. The CDR3: CASTPGQGVHRAGELFF. The DNA is TGTGCCAGCACTCCGGGACAGGGGGTTCATCGGGCCGGGGAGCTGTTTTTT.